This is a list of T cell receptor beta chains from one sample in a study of OX40 agonist ivuxolimab in advanced cancers. The protocol was immunoSEQ multiplex PCR, while the TCRdb copy is restricted to in-frame clones and leaves out a portion. The sample shows 48,000 or so clones, about 83% of them seen only once. This sample comprised CD4+ or CD8+ T cells sorted from blood, obtained in a trial of the OX40 agonist ivuxolimab. Receptors were obtained from an adult with an advanced solid tumor such as melanoma, head and neck, liver or kidney cancer. Both conserved end residues are part of each CDR3. D genes are given only for firm matches. Clone size is not always given. Where it is, it says once, few, many or a class for expanded clones.

size	J	D	V	CDR3	DNA
once	TRBJ2-7	-	TRBV6-5	CASTHPQNEQYF	TGTGCCAGCACCCACCCCCAGAACGAGCAGTACTTC
-	TRBJ2-7	TRBD2	TRBV9	CASSVGAAGVSYEQYF	TGTGCCAGCAGCGTAGGGGCAGCGGGGGTTAGCTACGAGCAGTACTTC
-	TRBJ1-1	-	TRBV15	CATSRGPGRGTEAFF	TGTGCCACCAGCAGAGGTCCGGGGAGGGGCACTGAAGCTTTCTTT
-	TRBJ2-3	TRBD2	TRBV6-6	CASSYRTSGRVDTQYF	TGTGCCAGCAGTTACCGCACTAGCGGGAGGGTAGATACGCAGTATTTT
-	TRBJ1-5	-	TRBV28	CAGNREGQPQHF	TGTGCCGGCAACAGGGAGGGTCAGCCCCAGCATTTT
-	TRBJ1-1	-	TRBV6-5	CASSMTPETEAFF	TGTGCCAGCAGTATGACCCCCGAAACTGAAGCTTTCTTT
-	TRBJ2-5	-	TRBV5-1	CASSLNSQETQYF	TGCGCCAGCAGCTTGAACAGTCAAGAGACCCAGTACTTC
-	TRBJ1-1	-	TRBV19	CASSIQVNTEAFF	TGTGCCAGTAGTATCCAAGTGAACACTGAAGCTTTCTTT
-	TRBJ1-2	TRBD1	TRBV23-1	CASSQSRTGGYYGYTF	TGCGCCAGCAGTCAATCGAGGACAGGGGGATACTATGGCTACACCTTC
-	TRBJ1-2	-	TRBV7-9	CASSLGTLRGGYTF	TGTGCCAGCAGTCTCGGGACTCTCAGGGGAGGCTACACCTTC
-	TRBJ2-1	TRBD1	TRBV11-2	CASSLVGTGRGEQFF	TGTGCCAGCAGCTTAGTTGGGACAGGACGGGGCGAGCAGTTCTTC
-	TRBJ1-2	-	TRBV18	CASSPPERLGGYTF	TGTGCCAGCTCACCCCCAGAAAGGCTCGGTGGCTACACCTTC
-	TRBJ1-2	TRBD1	TRBV7-9	CASSPSGQRGYTF	TGTGCCAGCAGCCCGTCGGGACAGCGGGGCTACACCTTC
-	TRBJ1-1	TRBD1	TRBV9	CASSLRGQGEAFF	TGTGCCAGCAGTTTAAGGGGACAGGGTGAAGCTTTCTTT
-	TRBJ2-1	-	TRBV9	CASSAQGGVSYNEQFF	TGTGCCAGCAGCGCCCAGGGGGGGGTGTCCTACAATGAGCAGTTCTTC
-	TRBJ2-7	-	TRBV5-1	CASSLATNEQYF	TGCGCCAGCAGCTTGGCCACTAACGAGCAGTACTTC
-	TRBJ2-2	TRBD1	TRBV7-2	CASSLVRQGLTGELFF	TGTGCCAGCAGCTTAGTCCGACAGGGCCTCACCGGGGAGCTGTTTTTT
-	TRBJ1-5	-	TRBV15	CATSRDWAVSNQPQHF	TGTGCCACCAGCAGAGATTGGGCGGTTAGCAATCAGCCCCAGCATTTT
-	TRBJ1-1	-	TRBV18	CASSPLTRNTEAFF	TGTGCCAGCTCACCCCTGACACGGAACACTGAAGCTTTCTTT
-	TRBJ2-3	-	TRBV7-9	CASNQDGDTQYF	TGTGCCAGCAACCAGGACGGGGATACGCAGTATTTT
-	TRBJ1-5	-	TRBV10-2	CASRRTDSNQPQHF	TGCGCCAGCAGACGGACCGATAGCAATCAGCCCCAGCATTTT
-	TRBJ1-1	-	TRBV2	CASKGTSGNTEAFF	TGTGCCAGCAAGGGCACGAGCGGCAACACTGAAGCTTTCTTT
-	TRBJ2-3	TRBD2	TRBV7-2	CASSFSGGATTQYF	TGTGCCAGCAGCTTTAGCGGGGGGGCAACTACGCAGTATTTT
-	TRBJ1-1	TRBD1	TRBV7-6	CASSSSTGVTTEAFF	TGTGCCAGCAGCTCGAGTACAGGGGTCACCACTGAAGCTTTCTTT
-	TRBJ1-3	-	TRBV9	CASSWRGGAGSGNTIYF	TGTGCCAGCAGCTGGCGCGGGGGCGCGGGTTCTGGAAACACCATATATTTT
-	TRBJ2-7	-	TRBV5-1	CASSSSYNSYEQYF	TGCGCCAGCAGCTCATCCTACAACAGCTACGAGCAGTACTTC
-	TRBJ2-3	-	TRBV6-4	CASSDGAGTDTQYF	TGTGCCAGCAGTGACGGTGCGGGCACAGATACGCAGTATTTT
-	TRBJ1-6	-	TRBV25-1	CASSDPHSPLHF	TGTGCCAGCAGTGACCCTCATTCACCCCTCCACTTT
-	TRBJ1-2	TRBD1	TRBV19	CASSSGGGDYGYTF	TGTGCCAGTAGTAGCGGAGGGGGCGACTATGGCTACACCTTC
-	TRBJ2-7	-	TRBV10-1	CASIFRQVNQYEQYF	TGCGCCAGCATCTTCAGACAGGTAAACCAATACGAGCAGTACTTC
-	TRBJ1-4	TRBD1	TRBV19	CASIQPPGTGAGLFF	TGTGCCAGTATCCAACCTCCCGGGACAGGTGCCGGACTGTTTTTT
-	TRBJ2-7	TRBD1	TRBV7-9	CASSLRDRGEQYF	TGTGCCAGCAGCCTACGGGACAGGGGCGAGCAGTACTTC
few	TRBJ1-5	-	TRBV27	CASSSTHF	TGTGCCAGCAGTTCCACGCATTTT
-	TRBJ1-1	-	TRBV6-5	CASSYAGIGEAFF	TGTGCCAGCAGTTACGCAGGGATTGGGGAAGCTTTCTTT
-	TRBJ1-1	-	TRBV15	CATSREGRGRLKNTEAFF	TGTGCCACCAGCAGAGAAGGCCGGGGCAGGCTAAAGAACACTGAAGCTTTCTTT
-	TRBJ1-1	TRBD1	TRBV5-6	CASSFLQQGVRGTEAFF	TGTGCCAGCAGCTTTTTGCAGCAGGGGGTCAGGGGCACTGAAGCTTTCTTT
few	TRBJ2-1	TRBD1	TRBV19	CASSNRDRGKNEQFF	TGTGCCAGTAGTAACCGGGACAGGGGTAAGAATGAGCAGTTCTTC
-	TRBJ2-3	-	TRBV6-1	CASSRLPTSTDTQYF	TGTGCCAGCAGCCGACTACCGACCTCCACAGATACGCAGTATTTT
-	TRBJ1-2	-	TRBV29-1	CSVDGEKVYGYTF	TGCAGCGTTGACGGCGAGAAGGTATATGGCTACACCTTC
-	TRBJ2-5	-	TRBV14	CASSQDSKRAVQETQYF	TGTGCCAGCAGCCAAGATAGTAAGAGGGCTGTACAAGAGACCCAGTACTTC
-	TRBJ2-5	-	TRBV18	CASSPSGTQETQYF	TGTGCCAGCTCACCATCCGGGACACAAGAGACCCAGTACTTC
-	TRBJ2-7	-	TRBV6-5	CASSPSRGGEQYF	TGTGCCAGCAGTCCAAGCAGAGGGGGCGAGCAGTACTTC
-	TRBJ1-3	-	TRBV6-1	CASSEAAGTYSGNTIYF	TGTGCCAGCAGTGAAGCGGCCGGGACATACTCTGGAAACACCATATATTTT
-	TRBJ1-2	-	TRBV4-1	CASSQTAGTAYGYTF	TGCGCCAGCAGCCAAACCGCCGGGACTGCCTATGGCTACACCTTC
-	TRBJ2-5	TRBD2	TRBV19	CASSMAGEETQYF	TGTGCCAGTAGTATGGCGGGGGAAGAGACCCAGTACTTC
-	TRBJ2-1	-	TRBV7-9	CASSLVGGSYNEQFF	TGTGCCAGCAGCTTAGTGGGGGGCTCCTACAATGAGCAGTTCTTC
-	TRBJ1-4	TRBD1	TRBV7-2	CASSLRTGDEKLFF	TGTGCCAGCAGCTTAAGAACAGGGGATGAAAAACTGTTTTTT
-	TRBJ2-7	-	TRBV10-1	CASRGRVRYYEQYF	TGCGCCAGCCGTGGCAGGGTCCGCTACTACGAGCAGTACTTC
-	TRBJ2-1	-	TRBV7-9	CASSFLIHRPNNEQFF	TGTGCCAGCAGCTTCCTCATCCACCGGCCCAACAATGAGCAGTTCTTC
few	TRBJ1-4	-	TRBV5-1	CASRRDGGFNEKLFF	TGCGCCAGCAGAAGGGATGGAGGTTTTAATGAAAAACTGTTTTTT
-	TRBJ2-5	-	TRBV7-9	CASSPTDQETQYF	TGTGCCAGCAGCCCGACAGATCAAGAGACCCAGTACTTC
-	TRBJ1-2	-	TRBV2	CASSYSHTNYGYTF	TGTGCCAGCAGCTACAGTCATACTAACTATGGCTACACCTTC
-	TRBJ1-2	-	TRBV28	CASSILQGDYGYTF	TGTGCCAGCAGTATTCTACAGGGAGACTATGGCTACACCTTC
-	TRBJ1-6	-	TRBV5-1	CASSLDGTRGNSPLHF	TGCGCCAGCAGCTTGGACGGGACACGGGGAAATTCACCCCTCCACTTT
-	TRBJ2-3	-	TRBV7-2	CASRTPPADTQYF	TGTGCCAGCCGAACACCTCCAGCAGATACGCAGTATTTT